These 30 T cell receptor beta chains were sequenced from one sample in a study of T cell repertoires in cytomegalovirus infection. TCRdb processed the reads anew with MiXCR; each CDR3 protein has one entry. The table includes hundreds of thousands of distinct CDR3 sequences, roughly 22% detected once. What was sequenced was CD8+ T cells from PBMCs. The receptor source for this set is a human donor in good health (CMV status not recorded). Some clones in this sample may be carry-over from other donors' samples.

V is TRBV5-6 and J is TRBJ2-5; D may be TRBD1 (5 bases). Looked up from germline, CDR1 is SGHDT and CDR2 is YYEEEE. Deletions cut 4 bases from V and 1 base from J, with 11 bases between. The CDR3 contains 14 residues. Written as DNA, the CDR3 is TGTGCCAGCAGCCAGGACATGGCCCAAGAGACCCAGTACTTC. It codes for CASSQDMAQETQYF.

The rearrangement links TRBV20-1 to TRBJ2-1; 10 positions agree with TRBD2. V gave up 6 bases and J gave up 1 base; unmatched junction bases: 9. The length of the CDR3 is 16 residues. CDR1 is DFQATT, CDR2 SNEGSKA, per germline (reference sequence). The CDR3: CSARRGTSESYNEQFF. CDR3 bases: TGCAGTGCACGGAGAGGGACTAGCGAGTCCTACAATGAGCAGTTCTTC.

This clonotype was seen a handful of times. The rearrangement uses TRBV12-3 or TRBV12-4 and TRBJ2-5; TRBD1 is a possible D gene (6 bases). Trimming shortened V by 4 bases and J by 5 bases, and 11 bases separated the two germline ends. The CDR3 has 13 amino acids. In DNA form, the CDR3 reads TGTGCCAGCAGTTCAGGGGTTGGGGAGACCCAGTACTTC. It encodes CASSSGVGETQYF.

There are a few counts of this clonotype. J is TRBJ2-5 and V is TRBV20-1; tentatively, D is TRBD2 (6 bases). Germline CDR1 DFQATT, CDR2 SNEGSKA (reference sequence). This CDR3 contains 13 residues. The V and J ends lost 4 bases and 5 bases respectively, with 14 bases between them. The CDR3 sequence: CSAIGGARETQYF. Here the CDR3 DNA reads TGCAGTGCTATAGGAGGGGCACGGGAGACCCAGTACTTC.

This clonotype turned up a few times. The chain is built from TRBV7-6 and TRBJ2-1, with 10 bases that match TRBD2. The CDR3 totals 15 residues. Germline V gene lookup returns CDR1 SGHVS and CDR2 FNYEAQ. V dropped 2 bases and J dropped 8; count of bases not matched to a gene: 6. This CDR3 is CASSLYSGGAYEQFF. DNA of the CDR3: TGTGCCAGCAGCTTATACAGCGGGGGGGCCTATGAGCAGTTCTTC.

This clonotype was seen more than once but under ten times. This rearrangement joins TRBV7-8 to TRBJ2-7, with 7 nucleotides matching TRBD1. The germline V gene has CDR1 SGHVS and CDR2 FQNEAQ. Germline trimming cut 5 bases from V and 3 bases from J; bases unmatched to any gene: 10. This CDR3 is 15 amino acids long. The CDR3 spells CASSPAWTGFYEQYF. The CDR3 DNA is TGTGCCAGCAGCCCCGCCTGGACAGGCTTCTACGAGCAGTACTTC.

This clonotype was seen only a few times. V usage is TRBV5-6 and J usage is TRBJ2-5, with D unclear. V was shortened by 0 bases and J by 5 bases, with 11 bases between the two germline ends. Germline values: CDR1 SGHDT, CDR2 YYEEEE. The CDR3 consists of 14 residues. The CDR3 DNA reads TGTGCCAGCAGCTTGGTTCGATTAGGGGAGACCCAGTACTTC. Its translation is CASSLVRLGETQYF. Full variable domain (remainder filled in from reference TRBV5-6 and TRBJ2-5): DAGVTQSPTHLIKTRGQQVTLRCSPKSGHDTVSWYQQALGQGPQFIFQYYEEEERQRGNFPDRFSGHQFPNYSSELNVNALLLGDSALYLCASSLVRLGETQYFGPGTRLLVL.

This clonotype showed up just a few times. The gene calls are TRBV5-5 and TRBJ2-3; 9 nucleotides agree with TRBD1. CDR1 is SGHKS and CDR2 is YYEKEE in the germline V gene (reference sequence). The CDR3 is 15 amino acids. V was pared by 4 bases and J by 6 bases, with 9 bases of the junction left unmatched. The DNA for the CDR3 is TGTGCCAGCAGCCCCACCGGGACAGGGATTGATACGCAGTATTTT. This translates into CASSPTGTGIDTQYF.

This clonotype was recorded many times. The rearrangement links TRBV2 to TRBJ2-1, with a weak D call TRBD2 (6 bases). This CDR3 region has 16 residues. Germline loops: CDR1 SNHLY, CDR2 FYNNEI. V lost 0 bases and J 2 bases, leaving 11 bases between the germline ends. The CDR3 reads CASSEALSGPYNEQFF. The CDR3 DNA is TGTGCCAGCAGTGAAGCGCTTAGCGGCCCCTACAATGAGCAGTTCTTC.

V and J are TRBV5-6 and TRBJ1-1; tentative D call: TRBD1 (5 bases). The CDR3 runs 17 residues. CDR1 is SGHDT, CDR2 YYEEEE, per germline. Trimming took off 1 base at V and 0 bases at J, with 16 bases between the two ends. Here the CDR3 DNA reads TGTGCCAGCAGCTTGTTTTTTACGGGACGGATGAACACTGAAGCTTTCTTT. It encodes CASSLFFTGRMNTEAFF.

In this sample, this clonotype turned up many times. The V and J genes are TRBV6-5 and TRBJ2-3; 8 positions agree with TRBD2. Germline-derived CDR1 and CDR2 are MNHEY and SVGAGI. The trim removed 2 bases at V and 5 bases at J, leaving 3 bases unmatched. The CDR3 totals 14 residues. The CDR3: CASSYQAGEDTQYF. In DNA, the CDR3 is TGTGCCAGCAGTTACCAAGCGGGGGAAGATACGCAGTATTTT.

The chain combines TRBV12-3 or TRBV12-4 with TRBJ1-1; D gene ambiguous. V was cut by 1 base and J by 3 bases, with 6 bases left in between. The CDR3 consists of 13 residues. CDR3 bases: TGTGCCAGCAGTTTAGACGAATACACTGAAGCTTTCTTT. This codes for CASSLDEYTEAFF.

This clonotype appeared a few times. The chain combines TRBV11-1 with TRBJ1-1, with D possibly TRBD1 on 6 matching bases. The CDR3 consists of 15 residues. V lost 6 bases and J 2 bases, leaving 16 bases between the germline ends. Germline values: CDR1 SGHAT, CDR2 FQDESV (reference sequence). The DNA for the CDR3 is TGTGCCAGCAGTTTCGCCTGGGGGCGCAACACTGAAGCTTTCTTT. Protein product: CASSFAWGRNTEAFF.

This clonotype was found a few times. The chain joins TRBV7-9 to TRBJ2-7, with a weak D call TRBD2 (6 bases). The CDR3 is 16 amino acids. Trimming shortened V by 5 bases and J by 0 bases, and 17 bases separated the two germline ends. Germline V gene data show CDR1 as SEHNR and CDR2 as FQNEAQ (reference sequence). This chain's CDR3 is CASSRPGGEGSYEQYF. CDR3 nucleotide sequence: TGTGCCAGCAGCCGCCCTGGCGGGGAAGGCTCCTACGAGCAGTACTTC.

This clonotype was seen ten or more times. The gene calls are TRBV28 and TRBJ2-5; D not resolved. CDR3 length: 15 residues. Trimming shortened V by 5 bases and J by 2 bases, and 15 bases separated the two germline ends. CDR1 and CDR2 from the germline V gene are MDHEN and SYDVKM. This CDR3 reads CASSPTRHPQETQYF. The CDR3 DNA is TGTGCCAGCAGTCCAACCCGGCACCCACAAGAGACCCAGTACTTC.

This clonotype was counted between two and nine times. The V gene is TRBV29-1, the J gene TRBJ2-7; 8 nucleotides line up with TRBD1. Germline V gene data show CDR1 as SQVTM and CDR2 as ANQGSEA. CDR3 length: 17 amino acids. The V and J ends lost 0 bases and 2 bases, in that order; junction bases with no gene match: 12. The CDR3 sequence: CSVEDLDRGKLTYEQYF. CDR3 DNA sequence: TGCAGCGTTGAAGATCTAGACAGGGGAAAACTTACCTACGAGCAGTACTTC.

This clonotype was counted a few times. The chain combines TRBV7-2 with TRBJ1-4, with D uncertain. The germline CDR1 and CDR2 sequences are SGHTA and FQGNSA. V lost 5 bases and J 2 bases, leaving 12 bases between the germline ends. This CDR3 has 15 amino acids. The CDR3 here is CASSLGGYTNEKLFF. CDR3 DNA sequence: TGTGCCAGCAGCCTAGGAGGTTATACTAATGAAAAACTGTTTTTT. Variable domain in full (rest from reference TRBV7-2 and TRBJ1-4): GAGVSQSPSNKVTEKGKDVELRCDPISGHTALYWYRQSLGQGLEFLIYFQGNSAPDKSGLPSDRFSAERTGGSVSTLTIQRTQQEDSAVYLCASSLGGYTNEKLFFGSGTQLSVL.

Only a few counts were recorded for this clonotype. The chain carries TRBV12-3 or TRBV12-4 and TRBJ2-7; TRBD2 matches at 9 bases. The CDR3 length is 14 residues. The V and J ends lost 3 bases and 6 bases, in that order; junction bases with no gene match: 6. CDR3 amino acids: CASSFGTSTGEQYF. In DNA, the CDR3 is TGTGCCAGCAGTTTCGGGACTAGCACTGGCGAGCAGTACTTC.

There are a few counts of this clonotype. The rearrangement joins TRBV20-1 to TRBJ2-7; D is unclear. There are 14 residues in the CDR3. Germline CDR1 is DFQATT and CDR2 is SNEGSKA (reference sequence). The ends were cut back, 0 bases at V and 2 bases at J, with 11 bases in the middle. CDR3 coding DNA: TGCAGTGCTAGAGATCTCAACCTTACCTACGAGCAGTACTTC. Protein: CSARDLNLTYEQYF.

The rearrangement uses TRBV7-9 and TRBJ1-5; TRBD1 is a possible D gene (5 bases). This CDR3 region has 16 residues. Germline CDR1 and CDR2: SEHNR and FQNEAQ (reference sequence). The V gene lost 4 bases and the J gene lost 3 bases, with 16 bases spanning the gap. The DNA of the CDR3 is TGTGCCAGCAGCTCCGGGGATGACAGACTCAATCAGCCCCAGCATTTT. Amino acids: CASSSGDDRLNQPQHF.

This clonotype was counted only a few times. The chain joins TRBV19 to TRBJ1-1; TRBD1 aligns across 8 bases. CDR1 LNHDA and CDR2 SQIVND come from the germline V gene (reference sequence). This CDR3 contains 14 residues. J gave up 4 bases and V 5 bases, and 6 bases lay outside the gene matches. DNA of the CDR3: TGTGCCAGTAGTGGACAGGGCGAGAGCACTGAAGCTTTCTTT. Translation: CASSGQGESTEAFF.

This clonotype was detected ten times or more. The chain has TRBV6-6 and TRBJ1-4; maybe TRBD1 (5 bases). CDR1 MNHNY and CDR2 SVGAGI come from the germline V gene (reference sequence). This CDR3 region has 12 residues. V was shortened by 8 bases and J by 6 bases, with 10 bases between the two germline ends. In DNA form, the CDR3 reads TGTGCCAGCCTGGGACGGCATGAAAAACTGTTTTTT. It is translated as CASLGRHEKLFF.

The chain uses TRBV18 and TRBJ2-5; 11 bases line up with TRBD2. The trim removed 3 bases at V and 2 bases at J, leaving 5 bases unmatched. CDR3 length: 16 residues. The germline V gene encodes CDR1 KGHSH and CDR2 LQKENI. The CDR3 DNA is TGTGCCAGCTCACCGACTAGCGGGGCACCACAAGAGACCCAGTACTTC. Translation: CASSPTSGAPQETQYF.

The CDR3 coding sequence is TGCAGTGCTTTTTCTACACAGGGCTTAACTAATGAAAAACTGTTTTTT. This encodes CSAFSTQGLTNEKLFF. The rearrangement uses TRBV20-1 and TRBJ1-4; weak D call: TRBD1 (6 bases). The germline V gene has CDR1 DFQATT and CDR2 SNEGSKA (reference sequence). The V end was cut by 5 bases, the J end by 1 base, with 17 bases between. The CDR3 covers 16 residues.

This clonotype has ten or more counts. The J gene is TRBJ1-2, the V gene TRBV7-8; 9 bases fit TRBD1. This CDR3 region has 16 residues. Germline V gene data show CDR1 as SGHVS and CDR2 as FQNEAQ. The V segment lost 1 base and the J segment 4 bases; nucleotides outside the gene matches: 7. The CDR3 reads CASSLGTGGFSYGYTF. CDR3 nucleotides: TGTGCCAGCAGCTTAGGAACAGGGGGCTTTAGCTATGGCTACACCTTC.

CDR3 coding DNA: TGTGCCAGTAGTACCGGACTAGCGGGATCAGATACGCAGTATTTT. This gives the protein CASSTGLAGSDTQYF. The V and J genes are TRBV19 and TRBJ2-3; 12 bases are a match to TRBD2. There are 15 residues in the CDR3. Germline loops: CDR1 LNHDA, CDR2 SQIVND (reference sequence). The V and J ends lost 4 bases and 4 bases, in that order; junction bases with no gene match: 3.

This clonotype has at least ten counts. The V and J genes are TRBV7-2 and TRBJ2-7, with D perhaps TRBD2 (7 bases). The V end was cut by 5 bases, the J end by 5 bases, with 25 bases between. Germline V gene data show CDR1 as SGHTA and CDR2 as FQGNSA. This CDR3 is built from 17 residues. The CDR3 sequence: CASSPGWGGPAEDEQYF. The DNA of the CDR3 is TGTGCCAGCAGCCCTGGGTGGGGGGGGCCGGCAGAGGACGAGCAGTACTTC.

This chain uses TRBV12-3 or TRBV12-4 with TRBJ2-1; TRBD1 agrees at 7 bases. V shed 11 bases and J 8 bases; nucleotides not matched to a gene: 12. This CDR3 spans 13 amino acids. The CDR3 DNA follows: TGTGCCTGCTCCGGGACAGACTTGCATGAGCAGTTCTTC. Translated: CACSGTDLHEQFF.

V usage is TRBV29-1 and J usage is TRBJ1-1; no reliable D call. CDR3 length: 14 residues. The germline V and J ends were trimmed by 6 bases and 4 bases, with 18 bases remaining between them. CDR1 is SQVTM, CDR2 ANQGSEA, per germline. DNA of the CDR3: TGCAGCGTAGGTGACATACGACTTGGCACTGAAGCTTTCTTT. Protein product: CSVGDIRLGTEAFF.

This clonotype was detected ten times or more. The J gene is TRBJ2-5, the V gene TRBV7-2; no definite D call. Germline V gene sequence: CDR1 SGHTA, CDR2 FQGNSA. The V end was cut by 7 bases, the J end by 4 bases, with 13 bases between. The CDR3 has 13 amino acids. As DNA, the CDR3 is TGTGCCAGCAATTCGGGCCCTGGAGAGACCCAGTACTTC. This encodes CASNSGPGETQYF.